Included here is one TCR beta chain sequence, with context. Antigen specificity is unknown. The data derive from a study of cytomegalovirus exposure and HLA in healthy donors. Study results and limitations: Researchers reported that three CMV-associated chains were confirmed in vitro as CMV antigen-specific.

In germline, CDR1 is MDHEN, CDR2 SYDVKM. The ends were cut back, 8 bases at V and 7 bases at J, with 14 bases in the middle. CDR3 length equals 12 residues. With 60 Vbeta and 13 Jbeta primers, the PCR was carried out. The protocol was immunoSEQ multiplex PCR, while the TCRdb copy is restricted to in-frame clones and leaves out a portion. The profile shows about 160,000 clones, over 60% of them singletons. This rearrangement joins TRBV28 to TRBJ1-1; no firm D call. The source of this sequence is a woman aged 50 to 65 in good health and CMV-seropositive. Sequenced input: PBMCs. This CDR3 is CASYVSSGEAFF. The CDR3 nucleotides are TGTGCCAGCTATGTCTCCAGTGGTGAAGCTTTCTTT. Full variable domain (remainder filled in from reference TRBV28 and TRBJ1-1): DVKVTQSSRYLVKRTGEKVFLECVQDMDHENMFWYRQDPGLGLRLIYFSYDVKMKEKGDIPEGYSVSREKKERFSLILESASTNQTSMYLCASYVSSGEAFFGQGTRLTVV.